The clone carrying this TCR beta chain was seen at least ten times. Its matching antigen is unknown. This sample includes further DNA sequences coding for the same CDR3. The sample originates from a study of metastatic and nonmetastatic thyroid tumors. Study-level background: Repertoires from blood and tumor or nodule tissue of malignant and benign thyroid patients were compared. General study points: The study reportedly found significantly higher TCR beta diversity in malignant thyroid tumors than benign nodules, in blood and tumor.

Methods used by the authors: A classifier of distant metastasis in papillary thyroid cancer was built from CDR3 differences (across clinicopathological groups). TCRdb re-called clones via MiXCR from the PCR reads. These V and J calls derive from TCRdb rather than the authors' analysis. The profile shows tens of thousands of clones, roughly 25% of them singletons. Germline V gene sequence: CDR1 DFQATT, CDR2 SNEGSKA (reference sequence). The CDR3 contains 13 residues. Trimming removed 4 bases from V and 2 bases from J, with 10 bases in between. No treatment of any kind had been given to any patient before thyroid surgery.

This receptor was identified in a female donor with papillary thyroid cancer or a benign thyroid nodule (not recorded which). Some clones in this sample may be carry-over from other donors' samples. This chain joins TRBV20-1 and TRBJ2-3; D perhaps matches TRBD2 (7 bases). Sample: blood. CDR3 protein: CSATRGATDTQYF. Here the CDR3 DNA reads TGCAGTGCTACTCGGGGGGCCACAGATACGCAGTATTTT.